This TCR beta chain was obtained from a study of T cell repertoires in cytomegalovirus infection. Study-wide context: Indications came from public TCR beta signatures; they pointed to CMV infection and to a matching HLA type.

TCRdb processed the reads anew with MiXCR; each CDR3 protein has one entry. In the table there are about 920,000 distinct CDR3 sequences, approximately 31% of which are singletons. This clonotype occurred a few times. Its antigen is unidentified. Study-wide points: People with CMV and the relevant HLA were identified by cumulative public TCR beta family frequency.

Source: cultured CD8+ T cells from PBMCs, taken from culture after CMV antigen stimulation. This TCR came from a human donor in good health (CMV status not recorded). Some clones in this sample may be carry-over from other donors' samples.

The CDR3 region is CSARDRGLNTEAFF. In DNA form, the CDR3 reads TGCAGTGCCAGGGACAGGGGCCTGAACACTGAAGCTTTCTTT. The V gene is TRBV20-1, the J gene TRBJ1-1; 10 nucleotides match TRBD1. The CDR3 covers 14 residues. The V segment lost 6 bases and the J segment 0 bases; nucleotides outside the gene matches: 4. The germline V gene encodes CDR1 DFQATT and CDR2 SNEGSKA (reference sequence).